The 20 T cell receptor beta chains below come from one sample, sequenced in a study of blood T cell repertoires in COVID-19 (dated by TCRdb to the early 2020s). The library was prepared using the immunoSEQ multiplex PCR assay. TCRdb obtained this table from immuneACCESS and retained in-frame rearrangements with V and J assigned. These tables miss some clones; where compared with another copy, unresolved V genes account for less than half of the shortfall, and the remainder is unexplained. The table for this sample lists roughly 150,000 clones; around four fifths of them were counted only once. 10% to 15% of the sample is held by the ten biggest clonotypes. Sequenced sample: peripheral blood. Every receptor here comes from a man in his sixties or seventies who had recovered from COVID-19.

The chain combines TRBV10-1 with TRBJ2-7, with a tentative D call TRBD1 (5 bases). With 2 bases removed from V and 1 base from J, the gap between germline ends came to 12 bases. CDR1 WNHNN and CDR2 SYGVQD come from the germline V gene (reference sequence). This CDR3 has 15 amino acids. The CDR3 DNA follows: TGCGCCAGCAGTGAGGGGGCCGGTCGGTCCTACGAGCAGTACTTC. This translates into CASSEGAGRSYEQYF.

The CDR3 DNA reads as TGTGCCAGTAGTATAGATCACAGCGGGCGTCTAGATACGCAGTATTTT. This codes for CASSIDHSGRLDTQYF. The V and J genes are TRBV19 and TRBJ2-3; D might be TRBD2 (6 bases). Germline loops: CDR1 LNHDA, CDR2 SQIVND (reference sequence). The CDR3 sequence is 16 residues long. Trimming left V 0 bases short and J 5 bases short, with 15 bases between.

This clone appeared a few times. V and J are TRBV2 and TRBJ2-1; the D gene is possibly TRBD2 (6 bases). Germline-derived CDR1 and CDR2 are SNHLY and FYNNEI. This CDR3 is built from 14 residues. Deletions cut 10 bases from V and 0 bases from J, with 13 bases between. The chain's CDR3 is CATSGLSSYNEQFF. For the CDR3, the DNA is TGTGCCACCTCGGGACTCTCCTCCTACAATGAGCAGTTCTTC.

The rearrangement joins TRBV6-5 to TRBJ2-3; tentative D call: TRBD2 (6 bases). The CDR3 covers 14 residues. The V end lost 6 bases, the J end lost 9 bases, and 19 bases lay between the germline ends. The V gene's germline CDR1 is MNHEY and CDR2 SVGAGI. Here the CDR3 reads CASRSGLALGTQYF. CDR3 in DNA: TGTGCCAGCAGATCGGGACTCGCTCTGGGGACGCAGTATTTT.

The chain combines TRBV11-3 with TRBJ2-3, with 13 positions matching TRBD2. Trimming removed 1 base from V and 5 bases from J; junction bases left unmatched: 3. The germline V gene encodes CDR1 SGHNT and CDR2 YENEEA. This CDR3 has 16 amino acids. CDR3 in amino acids: CASSLGLAGGRDTQYF. For the CDR3, the DNA is TGTGCCAGCAGCTTAGGACTAGCGGGAGGTAGAGATACGCAGTATTTT.

The chain is built from TRBV25-1 and TRBJ1-2; D is perhaps TRBD1 (6 bases). The CDR3 spans 14 residues. V was clipped by 2 bases and J by 8 bases, with 15 bases between them. Per the germline V gene, CDR1 is MGHDK and CDR2 is SYGVNS. CDR3 region: CASSEEGRGAGYTF. The CDR3 coding sequence is TGTGCCAGCAGTGAAGAGGGCAGGGGAGCAGGCTACACCTTC.

This clone appeared a single time. The chain is built from TRBV3-1 (or the pseudogene TRBV3-2) and TRBJ2-5; the D gene is possibly TRBD1 (6 bases). Germline V gene data show CDR1 as LGHDT and CDR2 as YNNKEL (reference sequence). The CDR3 totals 13 residues. Trimming pared 3 bases from V and 1 base from J, leaving 6 bases between. The CDR3 bases are TGTGCCAGCAGCCAGGACAGCCAAGAGACCCAGTACTTC. Translation: CASSQDSQETQYF.

The chain carries TRBV6-5 and TRBJ2-2; TRBD1 might be the D (6 bases). V was shortened by 4 bases and J by 1 base, with 13 bases between the two germline ends. The germline CDR1 and CDR2 sequences are MNHEY and SVGAGI. The CDR3 has 16 residues. The CDR3 loop is CASSFSGTRNTGELFF. In DNA form, the CDR3 reads TGTGCCAGCAGTTTCTCCGGGACAAGGAACACCGGGGAGCTGTTTTTT.

This clone showed up just a few times. The V gene is TRBV6-5, the J gene TRBJ2-1, with 8 nucleotides matching TRBD2. V gave up 6 bases and J gave up 12 bases; unmatched junction bases: 13. The CDR3 covers 14 residues. The germline CDR1 and CDR2 sequences are MNHEY and SVGAGI. CDR3 in DNA: TGTGCCAGCAGGGGGCTAGCGGGCCCCGGGAGGCAGTTCTTC. It yields the protein CASRGLAGPGRQFF.

The genes are TRBV24-1 and TRBJ2-1; D gene ambiguous. The CDR3 extends over 15 amino acids. Per the germline V gene, CDR1 is KGHDR and CDR2 is SFDVKD. The V end was cut by 5 bases, the J end by 4 bases, with 14 bases between. The CDR3 loop is CATSASTLNYNEQFF. CDR3 DNA: TGTGCCACCAGTGCGTCGACACTCAATTACAATGAGCAGTTCTTC.

The chain employs TRBV28 and TRBJ1-1; the match to TRBD1 covers 7 bases. This CDR3 region has 16 residues. Germline V gives CDR1 MDHEN, CDR2 SYDVKM. The trim removed 6 bases at V and 5 bases at J, leaving 15 bases unmatched. The CDR3 sequence is CASSPEGAGWGTEAFF. CDR3 nucleotide sequence: TGTGCCAGCAGCCCCGAGGGGGCAGGGTGGGGAACTGAAGCTTTCTTT. Full variable domain (remainder filled in from reference TRBV28 and TRBJ1-1): DVKVTQSSRYLVKRTGEKVFLECVQDMDHENMFWYRQDPGLGLRLIYFSYDVKMKEKGDIPEGYSVSREKKERFSLILESASTNQTSMYLCASSPEGAGWGTEAFFGQGTRLTVV.

The chain uses TRBV28 and TRBJ2-5; tentatively, D is TRBD2 (6 bases). Germline assignment: CDR1 MDHEN and CDR2 SYDVKM. The CDR3 extends over 12 amino acids. Trimming pared 7 bases from V and 5 bases from J, leaving 11 bases between. CDR3 protein: CASTEGTETQYF. The DNA for the CDR3 is TGTGCCAGCACGGAGGGTACGGAGACCCAGTACTTC. Full variable domain (outside the CDR3, taken from reference TRBV28 and TRBJ2-5): DVKVTQSSRYLVKRTGEKVFLECVQDMDHENMFWYRQDPGLGLRLIYFSYDVKMKEKGDIPEGYSVSREKKERFSLILESASTNQTSMYLCASTEGTETQYFGPGTRLLVL.

This clone turned up a few times. The V call is TRBV5-6, the J call TRBJ2-2, with 10 bases lining up with TRBD2. Germline trimming cut 4 bases from V and 1 base from J; bases unmatched to any gene: 4. Germline V gene lookup returns CDR1 SGHDT and CDR2 YYEEEE. CDR3 length equals 16 residues. The CDR3 region is CASSKGLAVNTGELFF. CDR3 bases: TGTGCCAGCAGCAAAGGACTAGCGGTGAACACCGGGGAGCTGTTTTTT.

This chain joins TRBV5-1 and TRBJ2-1; D gene ambiguous. The CDR3 extends over 13 amino acids. Trimming took 4 bases from V and 8 from J, leaving 13 bases between them. Germline V gene lookup returns CDR1 SGHRS and CDR2 YFSETQ. The CDR3 is CASSDVLGDEQFF. For the CDR3, the DNA is TGCGCCAGCAGCGACGTCCTGGGCGATGAGCAGTTCTTC. Full variable domain (outside the CDR3, taken from reference TRBV5-1 and TRBJ2-1): KAGVTQTPRYLIKTRGQQVTLSCSPISGHRSVSWYQQTPGQGLQFLFEYFSETQRNKGNFPGRFSGRQFSNSRSEMNVSTLELGDSALYLCASSDVLGDEQFFGPGTRLTVL.

J is TRBJ1-1 and V is TRBV5-4, with TRBD1 matching 7 bases. In germline, CDR1 is SGHNT, CDR2 YYREEE (reference sequence). Unmatched junction bases numbered 8, after V lost 2 bases and J lost 4 bases. This CDR3 has 15 residues. The CDR3 reads CASSFGRQGGTEAFF. The CDR3 DNA reads as TGTGCCAGCAGCTTCGGGAGACAGGGTGGCACTGAAGCTTTCTTT.

This clone has a handful of counts. The CDR3 loop reads CASSEQGSNQPQHF. The CDR3 nucleotides are TGTGCCAGCAGCGAGCAGGGGAGCAATCAGCCCCAGCATTTT. This chain joins TRBV21-1 and TRBJ1-5; the DNA was not compared with TRBD1, the D call given in the table. TRBV21-1 is recorded as a pseudogene. The CDR3 extends over 14 amino acids.

V gene TRBV9 combines with J gene TRBJ2-7; D is possibly TRBD1 (6 bases). Between the trimmed V and J ends, which lost 4 bases and 4 bases, there was a span of 15 bases. Germline-derived CDR1 and CDR2 are SGDLS and YYNGEE. The CDR3 is 14 amino acids. CDR3 bases: TGTGCCAGCAGCCCTTCCCTACAGGGATACGAGCAGTACTTC. This translates into CASSPSLQGYEQYF.

The gene calls are TRBV4-1 and TRBJ2-3, with a weak D call TRBD1 (6 bases). V lost 0 bases to trimming and J lost 10 bases, with 17 bases between them. CDR1 and CDR2 from the germline V gene are MGHRA and YSYEKL. CDR3 length equals 15 residues. The CDR3 nucleotides read TGCGCCAGCAGCCAAGACAACAGGGCTCCCTCTGCGCAGTATTTT. Protein: CASSQDNRAPSAQYF.

This chain uses TRBV4-2 with TRBJ2-1; 8 bases are a match to TRBD2. In germline, CDR1 is LGHNA, CDR2 YNFKEQ. The length of the CDR3 is 14 residues. Trimming cost V 3 bases and J 9 bases; bases outside gene matches: 7. CDR3 nucleotides: TGTGCCAGCAGCCAGGCCGGGGGGGGGAGTGAGCAGTTCTTC. Residues: CASSQAGGGSEQFF.

The V gene is TRBV24-1, the J gene TRBJ1-2; 9 bases are a match to TRBD1. V was pared by 0 bases and J by 7 bases, with 2 bases of the junction left unmatched. Germline V lookup: CDR1 KGHDR, CDR2 SFDVKD. CDR3 length: 14 amino acids. For the CDR3, the DNA is TGTGCCACCAGTGATTTGCGACAGGGGGGTGGCTACACCTTC. Its translation: CATSDLRQGGGYTF.